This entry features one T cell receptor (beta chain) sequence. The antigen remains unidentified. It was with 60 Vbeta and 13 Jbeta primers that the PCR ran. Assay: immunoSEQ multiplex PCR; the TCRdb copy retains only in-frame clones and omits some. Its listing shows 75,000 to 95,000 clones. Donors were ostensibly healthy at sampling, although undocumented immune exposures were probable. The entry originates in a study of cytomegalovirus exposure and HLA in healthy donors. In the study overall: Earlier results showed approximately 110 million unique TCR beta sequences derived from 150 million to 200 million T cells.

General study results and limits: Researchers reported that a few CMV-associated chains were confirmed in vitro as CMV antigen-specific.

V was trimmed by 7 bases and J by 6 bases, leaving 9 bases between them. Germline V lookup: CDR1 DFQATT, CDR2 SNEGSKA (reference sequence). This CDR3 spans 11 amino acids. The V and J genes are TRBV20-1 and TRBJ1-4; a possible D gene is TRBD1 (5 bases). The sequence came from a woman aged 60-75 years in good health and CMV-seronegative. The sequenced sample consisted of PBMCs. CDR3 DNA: TGCAGTGGGAGGGACGATGAAAAACTGTTTTTT. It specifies CSGRDDEKLFF.